A single sample gave rise to the 20 T cell receptor beta chains below, sequenced in a study of T-cell memory formation after mild COVID-19. TCRdb itself ran the 5' RACE reads through MiXCR, one entry per CDR3 protein. The sample carries roughly 150,000 distinct CDR3 sequences, about 14% recorded once. The sequencing input was PBMCs or a T cell subset sorted from them (not recorded which). The receptor set was obtained from an adult woman who had mild COVID-19 (a few samples of this study predate the infection). Cell type and time point are not known.

This clonotype has more than one count but fewer than ten. The chain is built from TRBV4-1 and TRBJ1-5, with TRBD1 matching over 8 bases. The V segment lost 3 bases and the J segment 7 bases; nucleotides outside the gene matches: 11. Germline lookup yields CDR1 MGHRA and CDR2 YSYEKL. The CDR3 contains 16 residues. CDR3 DNA sequence: TGCGCCAGCAGCCAGTATCCGGGACAGGCGAACCAGCCCCAGCATTTT. Its protein is CASSQYPGQANQPQHF.

In its sample, this clonotype was seen a few times. This chain joins TRBV5-6 and TRBJ1-3; D ambiguous. Trimming removed 0 bases from V and 2 bases from J, with 21 bases in between. Germline CDR1 reads SGHDT; CDR2 reads YYEEEE. The CDR3 is made up of 19 amino acids. The CDR3 protein is CASSLVRLGQNGPGNTIYF. CDR3 sequence (DNA): TGTGCCAGCAGCTTGGTCCGTCTTGGGCAGAACGGCCCTGGAAACACCATATATTTT.

The V and J genes are TRBV7-2 and TRBJ1-1; no clear D gene. Germline V gene sequence: CDR1 SGHTA, CDR2 FQGNSA. This CDR3 region has 15 residues. Trimming cost V 5 bases and J 6 bases, with 19 bases left between them. This chain's CDR3 is CASSAYKGLEPEAFF. In DNA, the CDR3 is TGTGCCAGCAGCGCCTATAAGGGTCTTGAACCTGAAGCTTTCTTT.

V usage is TRBV6-2 or TRBV6-3 and J usage is TRBJ1-1; TRBD1 might be the D (5 bases). The CDR3 covers 14 residues. The V gene lost 2 bases and the J gene lost 5 bases, with 12 bases spanning the gap. Looked up from germline, CDR1 is MNHEY and CDR2 is SVGEGT. The CDR3 bases are TGTGCCAGCAGTTACGCTGGCGGGGGAACTGAAGCTTTCTTT. This sequence encodes CASSYAGGGTEAFF.

The J gene is TRBJ2-2, the V gene TRBV29-1; D gene unclear. The V gene's germline CDR1 is SQVTM and CDR2 ANQGSEA. Trimming stripped 3 bases from V and 5 bases from J, with 10 bases between. This CDR3 comprises 13 residues. The CDR3 spells CSVEERVTGELFF. CDR3 in DNA: TGCAGCGTTGAGGAAAGGGTTACCGGGGAGCTGTTTTTT.

V and J are TRBV4-1 and TRBJ2-1, with 8 bases fitting TRBD2. Germline trimming cut 6 bases from V and 7 bases from J; bases unmatched to any gene: 11. This CDR3 has 15 residues. Germline values: CDR1 MGHRA, CDR2 YSYEKL. The CDR3 reads CASRLGLAGENEQFF. The CDR3 DNA follows: TGCGCCAGCAGACTCGGACTAGCTGGGGAGAATGAGCAGTTCTTC.

This clonotype was seen more than once but under ten times. This rearrangement joins TRBV7-2 to TRBJ2-2; D gene unclear. The ends were cut back, 1 base at V and 7 bases at J, with 10 bases in the middle. The CDR3 totals 14 residues. Germline V gives CDR1 SGHTA, CDR2 FQGNSA. Here the CDR3 DNA reads TGTGCCAGCAGCTTAGGTTGGGGTGGCGGGGAGCTGTTTTTT. This translates into CASSLGWGGGELFF.

The chain recombines TRBV7-8 with TRBJ1-4; D is ambiguous. Looked up from germline, CDR1 is SGHVS and CDR2 is FQNEAQ. Trimming removed 7 bases from V and 8 bases from J, with 14 bases in between. CDR3 length: 13 amino acids. CDR3 nucleotide sequence: TGTGCCAGCACGCGACCGCCTGAGGAAAAACTGTTTTTT. Translation: CASTRPPEEKLFF.

This clonotype was counted between two and nine times. CDR3 residues: CASSVAVGYEQYF. CDR3 coding DNA: TGTGCCAGCAGTGTGGCCGTGGGTTACGAGCAGTACTTC. V is TRBV5-4 and J is TRBJ2-7; D is unresolved. V lost 5 bases to trimming and J lost 4 bases, with 13 bases between them. The CDR3 contains 13 residues. Germline V gene lookup returns CDR1 SGHNT and CDR2 YYREEE (reference sequence).

In DNA form, the CDR3 reads TGTGCCTCAAAAGACATTGTGACTTCACCCCTCCACTTT. Translating gives CASKDIVTSPLHF. The chain joins TRBV7-9 to TRBJ1-6; D gene unclear. CDR3 length: 13 amino acids. Trimming cost V 11 bases and J 9 bases, with 17 bases left between them. CDR1 is SEHNR, CDR2 FQNEAQ, per germline (reference sequence). Together with reference TRBV7-9 and TRBJ1-6, the CDR3 gives the full variable domain: DTGVSQNPRHKITKRGQNVTFRCDPISEHNRLYWYRQTLGQGPEFLTYFQNEAQLEKSRLLSDRFSAERPKGSFSTLEIQRTEQGDSAMYLCASKDIVTSPLHFGNGTRLTVT.

Here the CDR3 DNA reads TGCGCCAGCAGCGGGGGGACAGCAAACATTCAGTACTTC. This codes for CASSGGTANIQYF. The chain uses TRBV4-1 and TRBJ2-4, with D possibly matching TRBD1 (7 bases). The length of the CDR3 is 13 residues. The ends were cut back, 5 bases at V and 6 bases at J, with 11 bases in the middle. Germline CDR1 MGHRA, CDR2 YSYEKL.

The rearrangement joins TRBV5-1 to TRBJ2-5; 7 bases align to TRBD2. The CDR3 consists of 15 residues. Germline lookup yields CDR1 SGHRS and CDR2 YFSETQ. Trimming removed 0 bases from V and 0 bases from J; junction bases left unmatched: 2. The CDR3 region is CASSLGLAHQETQYF. CDR3 DNA: TGCGCCAGCAGCTTGGGACTAGCCCACCAAGAGACCCAGTACTTC.

The chain uses TRBV7-8 and TRBJ2-5, with no clear D. The germline gives CDR1 SGHVS, CDR2 FQNEAQ. The CDR3 has 13 amino acids. Trimming removed 5 bases from V and 2 bases from J, with 9 bases in between. The CDR3 region has the DNA TGTGCCAGCAGCCGACACCCACAAGAGACCCAGTACTTC. It specifies CASSRHPQETQYF.

This clonotype appeared a single time. The chain joins TRBV11-2 to TRBJ2-7; D may be TRBD1 (6 bases). Germline V CDR1 and CDR2: SGHAT, FQNNGV. This CDR3 is built from 14 residues. Trimming removed 4 bases from V and 2 bases from J, with 12 bases in between. CDR3 protein: CASSSLTGPYEQYF. DNA for the CDR3: TGTGCCAGCAGCTCACTGACAGGACCCTACGAGCAGTACTTC.

This clonotype has more than one count but fewer than ten. The V gene is TRBV9, the J gene TRBJ1-1; a possible D gene is TRBD1 (5 bases). Trimming cost V 4 bases and J 6 bases, with 19 bases left between them. This CDR3 comprises 15 residues. CDR1 and CDR2 (germline): SGDLS, YYNGEE. The CDR3, as DNA: TGTGCCAGCAGCCCCCCTATGGGACTCCCCCCTGAAGCTTTCTTT. Translated: CASSPPMGLPPEAFF.

DNA of the CDR3: TGCGCCAGCAGCCAAGATCAGGGCCCCACTGAAGCTTTCTTT. Encoded protein: CASSQDQGPTEAFF. V gene TRBV4-1 combines with J gene TRBJ1-1; D perhaps matches TRBD1 (5 bases). V was clipped by 0 bases and J by 4 bases, with 9 bases between them. This CDR3 is 14 amino acids long. Germline lookup yields CDR1 MGHRA and CDR2 YSYEKL.

The CDR3 protein is CASSWPLAGKDTQYF. CDR3 bases: TGCGCCAGCAGCTGGCCCCTAGCGGGGAAAGATACGCAGTATTTT. The chain joins TRBV5-1 to TRBJ2-3; TRBD2 agrees at 9 bases. J lost 5 bases, V lost 3 bases, and 7 bases had no gene match. The length of the CDR3 is 15 residues. CDR1 and CDR2 from the germline V gene are SGHRS and YFSETQ.

The chain has TRBV11-2 and TRBJ2-3, with TRBD2 matching over 10 bases. Germline CDR1 reads SGHAT; CDR2 reads FQNNGV. The CDR3 runs 16 residues. The ends lost 3 bases at V and 5 bases at J; junction bases unmatched: 8. The CDR3 reads CASSFRSSGSKDTQYF. CDR3 nucleotide sequence: TGTGCCAGCAGCTTTAGGTCTAGCGGGAGTAAAGATACGCAGTATTTT.

V and J are TRBV5-5 and TRBJ1-2; 7 positions agree with TRBD1. The germline CDR1 and CDR2 sequences are SGHKS and YYEKEE (reference sequence). The CDR3 consists of 14 residues. The V segment lost 4 bases and the J segment 7 bases; nucleotides outside the gene matches: 10. The DNA of the CDR3 is TGTGCCAGCAGCCAGGAACAGGGGACGGCTGGCTACACCTTC. Protein product: CASSQEQGTAGYTF.

This clonotype was picked up a small number of times. V is TRBV6-5 and J is TRBJ1-2; 9 bases line up with TRBD1. The CDR3 extends over 20 amino acids. Germline lookup yields CDR1 MNHEY and CDR2 SVGAGI. J lost 6 bases, V lost 2 bases, and 22 bases had no gene match. CDR3: CASSYLTGGVGYTGGDGYTF. The DNA of the CDR3 is TGTGCCAGCAGTTACCTGACTGGTGGGGTTGGGTACACAGGGGGCGATGGCTACACCTTC.